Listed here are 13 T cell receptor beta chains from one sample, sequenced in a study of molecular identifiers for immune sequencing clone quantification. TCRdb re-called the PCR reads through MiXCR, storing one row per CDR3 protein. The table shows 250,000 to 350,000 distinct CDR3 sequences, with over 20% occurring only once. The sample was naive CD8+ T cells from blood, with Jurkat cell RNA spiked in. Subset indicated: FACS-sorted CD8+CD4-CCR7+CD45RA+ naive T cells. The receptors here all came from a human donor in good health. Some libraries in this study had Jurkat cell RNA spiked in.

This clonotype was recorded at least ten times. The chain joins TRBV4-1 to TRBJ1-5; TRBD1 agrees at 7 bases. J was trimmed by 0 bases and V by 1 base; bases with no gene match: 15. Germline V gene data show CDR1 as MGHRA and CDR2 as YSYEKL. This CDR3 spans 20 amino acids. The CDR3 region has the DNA TGCGCCAGCAGCCAAGCAAATCCGGGACAGACAACTTATAGCAATCAGCCCCAGCATTTT. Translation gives CASSQANPGQTTYSNQPQHF.

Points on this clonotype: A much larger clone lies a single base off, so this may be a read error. CDR3 DNA sequence: TGTGTCAGCAGTCTCTGGGGCCATCAGCCCCAGCATTTT. It yields the protein CVSSLWGHQPQHF. V usage is TRBV28 and J usage is TRBJ1-5, with D maybe TRBD1 (5 bases). The CDR3 sequence is 13 residues long. Germline V gene sequence: CDR1 MDHEN, CDR2 SYDVKM. Looking up the rest from reference TRBV28 and TRBJ1-5 gives the full variable domain: DVKVTQSSRYLVKRTGEKVFLECVQDMDHENMFWYRQDPGLGLRLIYFSYDVKMKEKGDIPEGYSVSREKKERFSLILESASTNQTSMYLCVSSLWGHQPQHFGDGTRLSIL.

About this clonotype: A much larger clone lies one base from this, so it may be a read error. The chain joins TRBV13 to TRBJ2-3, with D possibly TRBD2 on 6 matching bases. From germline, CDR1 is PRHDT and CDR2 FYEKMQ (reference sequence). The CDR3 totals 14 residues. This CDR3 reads CAGSSGSGPDTQYF. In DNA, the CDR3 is TGTGCCGGCAGCTCCGGTAGCGGACCAGATACGCAGTATTTT.

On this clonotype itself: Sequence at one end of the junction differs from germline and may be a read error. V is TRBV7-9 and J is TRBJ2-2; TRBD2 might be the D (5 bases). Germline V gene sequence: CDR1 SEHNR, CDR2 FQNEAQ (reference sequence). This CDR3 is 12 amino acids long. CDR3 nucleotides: TGTGCCAGCACCTTACTAGCCGGGGAGCTGTTTTTT. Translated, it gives CASTLLAGELFF. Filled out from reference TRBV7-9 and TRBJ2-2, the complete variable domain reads DTGVSQNPRHKITKRGQNVTFRCDPISEHNRLYWYRQTLGQGPEFLTYFQNEAQLEKSRLLSDRFSAERPKGSFSTLEIQRTEQGDSAMYLCASTLLAGELFFGEGSRLTVL.

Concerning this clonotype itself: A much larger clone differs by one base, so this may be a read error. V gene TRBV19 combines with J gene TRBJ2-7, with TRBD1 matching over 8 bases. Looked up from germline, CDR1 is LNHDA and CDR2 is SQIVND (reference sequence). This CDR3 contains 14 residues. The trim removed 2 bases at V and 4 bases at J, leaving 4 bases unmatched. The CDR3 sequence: CASSISGGKYEQYF. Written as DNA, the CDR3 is TGTGCCAGTAGTATATCAGGGGGCAAGTACGAGCAGTACTTC. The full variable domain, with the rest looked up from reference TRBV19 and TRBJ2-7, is DGGITQSPKYLFRKEGQNVTLSCEQNLNHDAMYWYRQDPGQGLRLIYYSQIVNDFQKGDIAEGYSVSREKKESFPLTVTSAQKNPTAFYLCASSISGGKYEQYFGPGTRLTVT.

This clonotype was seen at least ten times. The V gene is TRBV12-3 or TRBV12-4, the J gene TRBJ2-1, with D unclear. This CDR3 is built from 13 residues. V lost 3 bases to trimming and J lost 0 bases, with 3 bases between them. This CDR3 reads CASSFGSYNEQFF. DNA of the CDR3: TGTGCCAGCAGTTTTGGCTCCTACAATGAGCAGTTCTTC.

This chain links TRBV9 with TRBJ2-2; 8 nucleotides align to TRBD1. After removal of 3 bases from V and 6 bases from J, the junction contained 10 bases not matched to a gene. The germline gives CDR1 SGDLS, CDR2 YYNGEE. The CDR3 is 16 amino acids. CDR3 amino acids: CASSEAGTGWSGELFF. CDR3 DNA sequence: TGTGCCAGCAGCGAAGCCGGGACAGGTTGGTCCGGGGAGCTGTTTTTT.

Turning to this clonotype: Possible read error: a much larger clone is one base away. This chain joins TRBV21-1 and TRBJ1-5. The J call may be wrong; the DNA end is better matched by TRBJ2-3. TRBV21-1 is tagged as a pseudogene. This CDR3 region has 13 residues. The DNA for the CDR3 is TGTGCCAGCAAGGGAGATAGCAATCAGCCCCAGTATTTT. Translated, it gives CASKGDSNQPQYF.

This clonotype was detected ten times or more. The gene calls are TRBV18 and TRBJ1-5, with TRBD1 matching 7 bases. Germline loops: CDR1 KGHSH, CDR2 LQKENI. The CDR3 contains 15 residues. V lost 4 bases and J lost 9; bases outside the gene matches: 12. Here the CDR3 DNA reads TGTGCCAGCTCACGGGAGGACAGGTCCGGTCGGCCCCAGCATTTT. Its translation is CASSREDRSGRPQHF.

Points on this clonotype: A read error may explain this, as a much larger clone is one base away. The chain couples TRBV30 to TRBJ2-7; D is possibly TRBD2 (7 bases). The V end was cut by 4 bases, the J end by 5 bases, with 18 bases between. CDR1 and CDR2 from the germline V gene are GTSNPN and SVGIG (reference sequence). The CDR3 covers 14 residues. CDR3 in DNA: TGTGCCTGGAATTTCGGGGGGCTAAATGACGAGCAGTACTTC. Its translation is CAWNFGGLNDEQYF.

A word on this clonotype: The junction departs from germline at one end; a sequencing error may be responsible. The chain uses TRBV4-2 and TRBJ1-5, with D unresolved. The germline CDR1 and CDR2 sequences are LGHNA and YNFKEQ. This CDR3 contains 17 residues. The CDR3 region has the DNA TGTGCCGGCAGCCAAGAGGGAGGGCAGGTTAGCAATCAGCCCCAGCATTTT. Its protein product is CAGSQEGGQVSNQPQHF.

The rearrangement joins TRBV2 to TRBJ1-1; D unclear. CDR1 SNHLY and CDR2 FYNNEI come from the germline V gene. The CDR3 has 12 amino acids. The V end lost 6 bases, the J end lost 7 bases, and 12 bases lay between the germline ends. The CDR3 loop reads CASRSEPVEAFF. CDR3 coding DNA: TGTGCCAGCAGATCCGAGCCGGTTGAAGCTTTCTTT.

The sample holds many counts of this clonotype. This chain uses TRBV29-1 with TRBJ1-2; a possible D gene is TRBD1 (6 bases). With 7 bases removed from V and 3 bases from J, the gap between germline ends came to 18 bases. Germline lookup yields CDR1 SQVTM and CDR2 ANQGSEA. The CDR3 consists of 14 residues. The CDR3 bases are TGCAGCGCCCGGGGGTCCGGGGGCGACTATGGCTACACCTTC. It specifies CSARGSGGDYGYTF.